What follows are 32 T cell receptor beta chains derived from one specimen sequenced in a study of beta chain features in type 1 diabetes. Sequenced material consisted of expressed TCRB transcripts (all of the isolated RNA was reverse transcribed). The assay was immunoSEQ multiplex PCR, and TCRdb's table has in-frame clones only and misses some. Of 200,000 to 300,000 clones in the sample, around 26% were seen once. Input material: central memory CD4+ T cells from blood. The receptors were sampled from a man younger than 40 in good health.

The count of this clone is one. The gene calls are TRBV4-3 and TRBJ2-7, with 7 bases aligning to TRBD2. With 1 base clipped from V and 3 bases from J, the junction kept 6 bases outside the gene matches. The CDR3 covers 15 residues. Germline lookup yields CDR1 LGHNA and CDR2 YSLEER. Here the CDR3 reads CASSQAGRGDYEQYF. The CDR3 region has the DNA TGCGCCAGCAGCCAAGCGGGACGGGGGGACTACGAGCAGTACTTC.

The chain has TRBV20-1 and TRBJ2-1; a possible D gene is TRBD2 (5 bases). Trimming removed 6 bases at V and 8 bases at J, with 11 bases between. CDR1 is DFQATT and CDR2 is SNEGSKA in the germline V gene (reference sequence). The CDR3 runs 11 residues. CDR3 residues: CSALTGYEQFF. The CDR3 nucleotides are TGCAGTGCGCTCACGGGGTATGAGCAGTTCTTC.

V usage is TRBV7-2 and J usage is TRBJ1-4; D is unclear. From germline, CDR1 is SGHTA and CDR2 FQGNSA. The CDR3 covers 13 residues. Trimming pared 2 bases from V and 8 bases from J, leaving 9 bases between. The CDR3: CASSLNMGEKLFF. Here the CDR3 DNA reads TGTGCCAGCAGCTTAAATATGGGAGAAAAACTGTTTTTT.

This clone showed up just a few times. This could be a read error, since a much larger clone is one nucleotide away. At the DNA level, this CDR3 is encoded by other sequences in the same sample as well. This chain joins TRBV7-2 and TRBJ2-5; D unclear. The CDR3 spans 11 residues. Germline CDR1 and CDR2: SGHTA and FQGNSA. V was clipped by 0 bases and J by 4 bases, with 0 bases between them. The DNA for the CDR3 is TGTGCCAGCAGCTTAGCAGAGACCCAGTACTTC. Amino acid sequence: CASSLAETQYF.

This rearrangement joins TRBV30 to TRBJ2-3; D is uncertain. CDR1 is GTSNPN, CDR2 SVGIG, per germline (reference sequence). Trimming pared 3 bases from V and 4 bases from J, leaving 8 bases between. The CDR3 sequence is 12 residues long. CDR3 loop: CAWRNKADTQYF. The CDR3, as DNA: TGTGCCTGGAGGAATAAGGCAGATACGCAGTATTTT. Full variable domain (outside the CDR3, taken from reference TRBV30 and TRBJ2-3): SQTIHQWPATLVQPVGSPLSLECTVEGTSNPNLYWYRQAAGRGLQLLFYSVGIGQISSEVPQNLSASRPQDRQFILSSKKLLLSDSGFYLCAWRNKADTQYFGPGTRLTVL.

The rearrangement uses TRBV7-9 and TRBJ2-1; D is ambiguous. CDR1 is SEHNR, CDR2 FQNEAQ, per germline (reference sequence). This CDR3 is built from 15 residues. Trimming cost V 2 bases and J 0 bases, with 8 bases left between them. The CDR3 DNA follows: TGTGCCAGCAGCTTAAGGGCTAGCTCCTACAATGAGCAGTTCTTC. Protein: CASSLRASSYNEQFF.

The CDR3 region is CASSPRGSEPQHF. In DNA, the CDR3 is TGCGCCAGCAGTCCTCGAGGGAGCGAGCCCCAGCATTTT. V is TRBV23-1 and J is TRBJ1-5; D is unclear. TRBV23-1 is an ORF, with its function uncertain. Trimming removed 4 bases at V and 8 bases at J, with 12 bases between. This CDR3 has 13 residues.

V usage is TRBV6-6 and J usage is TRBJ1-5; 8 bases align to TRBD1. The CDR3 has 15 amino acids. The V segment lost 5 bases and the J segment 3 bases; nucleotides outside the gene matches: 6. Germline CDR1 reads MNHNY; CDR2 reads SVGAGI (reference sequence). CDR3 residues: CASSPDRGDNQPQHF. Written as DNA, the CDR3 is TGTGCCAGCAGTCCAGACAGGGGCGACAATCAGCCCCAGCATTTT.

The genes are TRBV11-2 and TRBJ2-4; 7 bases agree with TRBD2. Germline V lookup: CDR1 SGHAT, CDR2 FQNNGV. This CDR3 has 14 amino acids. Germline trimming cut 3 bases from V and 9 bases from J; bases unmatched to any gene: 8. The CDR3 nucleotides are TGTGCCAGCAGCTTGTCGACTAGCCCCACCATTCAGTACTTC. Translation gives CASSLSTSPTIQYF. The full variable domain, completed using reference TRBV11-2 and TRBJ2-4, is EAGVAQSPRYKIIEKRQSVAFWCNPISGHATLYWYQQILGQGPKLLIQFQNNGVVDDSQLPKDRFSAERLKGVDSTLKIQPAKLEDSAVYLCASSLSTSPTIQYFGAGTRLSVL.

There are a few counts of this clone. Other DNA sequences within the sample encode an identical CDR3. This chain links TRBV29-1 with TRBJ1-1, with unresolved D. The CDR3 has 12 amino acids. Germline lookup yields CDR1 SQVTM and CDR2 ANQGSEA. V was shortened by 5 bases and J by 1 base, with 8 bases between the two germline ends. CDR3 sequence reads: CSVLGGNTEAFF. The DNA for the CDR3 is TGCAGCGTTCTAGGAGGGAACACTGAAGCTTTCTTT.

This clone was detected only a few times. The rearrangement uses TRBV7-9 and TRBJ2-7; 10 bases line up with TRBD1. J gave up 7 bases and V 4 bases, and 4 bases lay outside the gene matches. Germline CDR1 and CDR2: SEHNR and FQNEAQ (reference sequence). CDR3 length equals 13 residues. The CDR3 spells CASSSGQGLEQYF. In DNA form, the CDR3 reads TGTGCCAGCAGCTCGGGACAGGGGTTAGAGCAGTACTTC.

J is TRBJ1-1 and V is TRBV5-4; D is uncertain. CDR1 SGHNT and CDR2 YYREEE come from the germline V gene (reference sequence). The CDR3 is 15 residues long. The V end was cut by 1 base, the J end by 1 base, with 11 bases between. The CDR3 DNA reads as TGTGCCAGCAGCTTGAATGCAGGAGCGAACACTGAAGCTTTCTTT. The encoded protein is CASSLNAGANTEAFF.

The CDR3 DNA reads as TGTGCCAGCTCACCACAGAGTAACCACGAGCAGTACTTC. Translating it yields CASSPQSNHEQYF. The rearrangement links TRBV18 to TRBJ2-7; no definite D call. Between the trimmed V and J ends, which lost 1 base and 5 bases, there was a span of 9 bases. The CDR3 extends over 13 amino acids. Germline values: CDR1 KGHSH, CDR2 LQKENI.

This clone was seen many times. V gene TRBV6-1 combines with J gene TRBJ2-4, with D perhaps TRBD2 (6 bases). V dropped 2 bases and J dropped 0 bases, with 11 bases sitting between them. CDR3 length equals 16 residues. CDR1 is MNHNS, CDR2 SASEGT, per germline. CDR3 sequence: CASSEKLGGAKNIQYF. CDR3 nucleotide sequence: TGTGCCAGCAGTGAAAAACTGGGGGGAGCCAAAAACATTCAGTACTTC.

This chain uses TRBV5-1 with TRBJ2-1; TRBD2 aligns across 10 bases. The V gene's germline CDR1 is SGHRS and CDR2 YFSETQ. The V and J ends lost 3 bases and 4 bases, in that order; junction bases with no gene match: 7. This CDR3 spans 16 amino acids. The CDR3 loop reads CASSSLGTSAYNEQFF. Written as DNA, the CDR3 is TGCGCCAGCAGCTCCCTTGGGACTAGCGCGTACAATGAGCAGTTCTTC.

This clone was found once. The CDR3 nucleotides are TGTGCCAGCAGCTTAGAAGGGACAGGGGACCATGAGCAGTTCTTC. It translates to CASSLEGTGDHEQFF. The chain recombines TRBV11-3 with TRBJ2-1, with 10 bases matching TRBD1. The germline V gene has CDR1 SGHNT and CDR2 YENEEA. The V gene end was trimmed by 0 bases and the J gene end by 8 bases; junction bases not matched to a gene: 4. This CDR3 is built from 15 residues.

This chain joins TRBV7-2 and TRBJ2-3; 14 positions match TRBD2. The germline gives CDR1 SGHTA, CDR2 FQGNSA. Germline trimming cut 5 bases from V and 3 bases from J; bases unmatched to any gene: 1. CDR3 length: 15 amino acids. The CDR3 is CASSRTSGRTDTQYF. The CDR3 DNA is TGTGCCAGCAGCCGGACTAGCGGGAGGACAGATACGCAGTATTTT.

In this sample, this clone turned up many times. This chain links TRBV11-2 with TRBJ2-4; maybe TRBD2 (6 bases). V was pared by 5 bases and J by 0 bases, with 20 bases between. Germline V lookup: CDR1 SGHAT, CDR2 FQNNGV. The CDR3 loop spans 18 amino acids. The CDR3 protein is CASSPRGGMDLAKNIQYF. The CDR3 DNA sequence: TGTGCCAGCAGCCCCCGGGGCGGGATGGACCTAGCCAAAAACATTCAGTACTTC.

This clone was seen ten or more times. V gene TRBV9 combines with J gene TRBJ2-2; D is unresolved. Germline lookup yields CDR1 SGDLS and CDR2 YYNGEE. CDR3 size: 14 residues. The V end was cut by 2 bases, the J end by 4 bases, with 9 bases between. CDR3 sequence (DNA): TGTGCCAGCAGCGTGGCTGGTGCCACCGGGGAGCTGTTTTTT. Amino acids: CASSVAGATGELFF.

The chain's CDR3 is CACYGTPGYTF. The CDR3 nucleotides read TGTGCCTGCTACGGGACACCCGGCTACACCTTC. The chain links TRBV30 to TRBJ1-2; D is possibly TRBD1 (6 bases). The CDR3 spans 11 residues. Germline V CDR1 and CDR2: GTSNPN, SVGIG (reference sequence). The germline V and J ends were trimmed by 6 bases and 8 bases, with 13 bases remaining between them.

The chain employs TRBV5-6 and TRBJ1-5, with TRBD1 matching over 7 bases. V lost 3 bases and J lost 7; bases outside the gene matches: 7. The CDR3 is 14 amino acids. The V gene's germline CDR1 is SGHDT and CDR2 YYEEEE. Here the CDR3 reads CASSSWTGRQPQHF. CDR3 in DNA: TGTGCCAGCAGCTCCTGGACAGGTAGGCAGCCCCAGCATTTT. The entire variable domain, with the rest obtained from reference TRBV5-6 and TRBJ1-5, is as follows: DAGVTQSPTHLIKTRGQQVTLRCSPKSGHDTVSWYQQALGQGPQFIFQYYEEEERQRGNFPDRFSGHQFPNYSSELNVNALLLGDSALYLCASSSWTGRQPQHFGDGTRLSIL.

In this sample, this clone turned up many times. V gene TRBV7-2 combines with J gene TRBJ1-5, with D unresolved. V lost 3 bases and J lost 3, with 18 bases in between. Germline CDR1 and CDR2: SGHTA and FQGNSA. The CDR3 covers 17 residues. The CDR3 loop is CASSFSSDSRNNQPQHF. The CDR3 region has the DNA TGTGCCAGCAGCTTTAGCTCGGACTCGAGAAACAATCAGCCCCAGCATTTT.

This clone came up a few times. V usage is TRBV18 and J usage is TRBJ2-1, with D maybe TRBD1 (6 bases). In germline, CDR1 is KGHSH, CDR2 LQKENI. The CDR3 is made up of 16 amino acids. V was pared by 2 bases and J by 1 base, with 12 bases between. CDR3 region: CASSPGQGSSYNEQFF. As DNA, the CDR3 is TGTGCCAGCTCACCAGGGCAGGGGAGTTCCTACAATGAGCAGTTCTTC.

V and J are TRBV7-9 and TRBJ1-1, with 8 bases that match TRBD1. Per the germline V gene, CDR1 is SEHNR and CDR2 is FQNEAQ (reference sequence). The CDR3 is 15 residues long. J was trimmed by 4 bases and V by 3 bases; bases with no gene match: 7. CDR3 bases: TGTGCCAGCAGCTTTGCACAGGGGGTGGGCACTGAAGCTTTCTTT. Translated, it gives CASSFAQGVGTEAFF. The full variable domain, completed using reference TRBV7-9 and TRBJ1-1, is DTGVSQNPRHKITKRGQNVTFRCDPISEHNRLYWYRQTLGQGPEFLTYFQNEAQLEKSRLLSDRFSAERPKGSFSTLEIQRTEQGDSAMYLCASSFAQGVGTEAFFGQGTRLTVV.

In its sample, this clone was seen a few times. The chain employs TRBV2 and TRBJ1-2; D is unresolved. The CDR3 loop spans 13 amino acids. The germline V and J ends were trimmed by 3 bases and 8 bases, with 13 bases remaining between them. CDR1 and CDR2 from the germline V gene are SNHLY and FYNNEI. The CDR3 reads CASSEAIRQGYTF. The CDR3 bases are TGTGCCAGCAGTGAGGCCATCAGGCAGGGCTACACCTTC.

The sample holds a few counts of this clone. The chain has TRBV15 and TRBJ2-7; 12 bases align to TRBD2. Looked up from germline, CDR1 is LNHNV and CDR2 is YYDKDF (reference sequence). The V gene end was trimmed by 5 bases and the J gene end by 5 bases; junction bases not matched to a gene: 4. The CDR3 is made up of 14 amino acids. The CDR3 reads CATSLRTSGNEQYF. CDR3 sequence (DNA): TGTGCCACCAGCCTTAGGACTAGCGGGAACGAGCAGTACTTC.

CDR3 amino acids: CASSVVGEGIQPQHF. The DNA of the CDR3 is TGTGCCAGCAGCGTGGTGGGCGAAGGAATTCAGCCCCAGCATTTT. V gene TRBV5-5 combines with J gene TRBJ1-5; D call uncertain. Between the trimmed V and J ends, which lost 4 bases and 6 bases, there was a span of 17 bases. The CDR3 is made up of 15 amino acids. CDR1 and CDR2 from the germline V gene are SGHKS and YYEKEE (reference sequence).

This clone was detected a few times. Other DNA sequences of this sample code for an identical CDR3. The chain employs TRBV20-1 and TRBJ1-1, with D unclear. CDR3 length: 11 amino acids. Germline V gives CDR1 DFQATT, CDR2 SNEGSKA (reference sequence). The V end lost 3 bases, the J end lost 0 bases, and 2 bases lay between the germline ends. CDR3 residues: CSARVNTEAFF. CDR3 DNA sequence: TGCAGTGCTAGGGTGAACACTGAAGCTTTCTTT.

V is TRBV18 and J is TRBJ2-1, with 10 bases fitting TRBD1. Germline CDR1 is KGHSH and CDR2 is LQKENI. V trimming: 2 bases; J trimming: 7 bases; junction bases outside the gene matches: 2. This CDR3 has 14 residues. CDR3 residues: CASSPDRGRNEQFF. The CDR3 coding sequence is TGTGCCAGCTCACCAGACAGGGGGCGGAATGAGCAGTTCTTC.

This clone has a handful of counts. CDR3 coding DNA: TGTGCCAGCAGCCCTCGGACAGAGCTTGAAGCTTTCTTT. This encodes CASSPRTELEAFF. V usage is TRBV11-2 and J usage is TRBJ1-1; a weak D match, TRBD1 (6 bases). V lost 5 bases to trimming and J lost 7 bases, with 14 bases between them. Germline assignment: CDR1 SGHAT and CDR2 FQNNGV. The CDR3 sequence is 13 residues long.

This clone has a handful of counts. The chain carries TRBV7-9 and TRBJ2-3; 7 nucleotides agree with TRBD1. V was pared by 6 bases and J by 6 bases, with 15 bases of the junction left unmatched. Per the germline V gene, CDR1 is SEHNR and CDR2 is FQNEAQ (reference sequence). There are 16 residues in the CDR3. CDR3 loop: CASSSPGQAFSDTQYF. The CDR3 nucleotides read TGTGCCAGCAGTTCCCCCGGACAGGCGTTCTCTGATACGCAGTATTTT.

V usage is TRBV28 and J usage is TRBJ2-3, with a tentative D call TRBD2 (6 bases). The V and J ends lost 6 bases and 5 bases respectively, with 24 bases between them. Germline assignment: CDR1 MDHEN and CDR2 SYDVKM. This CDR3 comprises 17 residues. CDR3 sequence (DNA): TGTGCCAGCAGCTCACTTAGCGGTACTCACCCATTAGATACGCAGTATTTT. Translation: CASSSLSGTHPLDTQYF.